The sequence of this T cell receptor beta chain was determined in a study of cytomegalovirus exposure and HLA in healthy donors. Study-wide results and limits: Immune exposure information available was restricted to CMV serostatus. The productive fraction for most TCR beta V segments was about 87% or about 30% in an earlier analysis.

In the PCR, 60 Vbeta and 13 Jbeta primers were used. Profiled with immunoSEQ multiplex PCR; TCRdb holds only in-frame clones, not every one. In the table there are approximately 180,000 clones, under 90% of which are singletons. As to this clone: As yet, its antigen is unknown.

The specimen was PBMCs. The receptor was derived from a man aged 18-30 years in good health and CMV-seronegative.

CDR3 nucleotides: TGTGCCAGCAGCCACGACAGGGGCGGGACCCAGTACTTC. Its translation is CASSHDRGGTQYF. The genes are TRBV14 and TRBJ2-5; 8 nucleotides line up with TRBD1. Germline CDR1 SGHDN, CDR2 FVKESK. The CDR3 runs 13 residues. J was trimmed by 7 bases and V by 3 bases; bases with no gene match: 4.